This T cell receptor beta chain comes out of a study of T-cell memory formation after mild COVID-19. Background on the study: Across donors, TCR clusters were largely donor specific. Study observations and caveats: Whereas later expanders leaned CD4+, clones contracting day 15 to 85 showed a balanced CD4/CD8 makeup. Shrinking CD4+ clones were chiefly CM and EM; CD8+ ones were chiefly EMRA.

V lost 6 bases to trimming and J lost 3 bases, with 21 bases between them. Germline V gene lookup returns CDR1 LNHDA and CDR2 SQIVND (reference sequence). The CDR3 length is 17 residues. Using constant-segment primers, 5'RACE produced TCR alpha and TCR beta cDNA libraries carrying sample barcodes and UMIs. TCRdb re-called the 5' RACE reads with MiXCR, one entry per CDR3 protein. The repertoire holds around 370,000 distinct CDR3 sequences, with 20% to 25% as singletons. In its sample, this clonotype was seen a few times. No antigen is known for it. This rearrangement joins TRBV19 to TRBJ1-5, with no clear D. Sequenced material: PBMCs or a T cell subset sorted from them (not recorded which). The receptor was derived from an adult woman who had mild COVID-19 (a few samples of this study predate the infection). Cell type and time point are not known. The CDR3 sequence: CASRTTRQKGNNQPQHF. CDR3 bases: TGTGCCAGTAGGACAACCCGACAAAAGGGCAACAATCAGCCCCAGCATTTT.